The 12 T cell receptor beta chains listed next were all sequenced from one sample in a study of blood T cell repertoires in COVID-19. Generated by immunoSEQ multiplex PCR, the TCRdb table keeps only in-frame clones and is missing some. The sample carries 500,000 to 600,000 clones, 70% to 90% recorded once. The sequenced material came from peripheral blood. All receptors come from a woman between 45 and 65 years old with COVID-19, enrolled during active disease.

This chain's CDR3 is CASSQIPGQMSYEQYF. The CDR3 DNA sequence: TGTGCCAGTAGTCAAATACCGGGACAGATGTCCTACGAGCAGTACTTC. The chain uses TRBV19 and TRBJ2-7; TRBD1 agrees at 7 bases. Germline CDR1 LNHDA, CDR2 SQIVND (reference sequence). V was clipped by 5 bases and J by 1 base; unmatched bases: 11. The CDR3 is 16 residues long.

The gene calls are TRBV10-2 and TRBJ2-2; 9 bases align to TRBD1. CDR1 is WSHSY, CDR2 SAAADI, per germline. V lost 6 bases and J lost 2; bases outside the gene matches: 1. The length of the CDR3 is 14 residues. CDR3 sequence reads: CASRGQGNTGELFF. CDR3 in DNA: TGCGCCAGCAGGGGACAGGGTAACACCGGGGAGCTGTTTTTT.

CDR3 nucleotides: TGCGCCAGCAGCCAAGATTCGGACAGGCGTGCCCATGGCTACACCTTC. Residues: CASSQDSDRRAHGYTF. The V call is TRBV4-1, the J call TRBJ1-2, with 7 bases lining up with TRBD1. The CDR3 extends over 16 amino acids. V shed 0 bases and J 6 bases; nucleotides not matched to a gene: 10. Germline assignment: CDR1 MGHRA and CDR2 YSYEKL.

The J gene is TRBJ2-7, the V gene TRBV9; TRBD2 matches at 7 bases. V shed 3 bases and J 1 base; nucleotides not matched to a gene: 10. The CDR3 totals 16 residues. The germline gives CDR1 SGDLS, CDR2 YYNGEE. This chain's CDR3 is CASSGGRDGTSYEQYF. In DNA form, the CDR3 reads TGTGCCAGCAGCGGAGGGAGGGACGGAACATCCTACGAGCAGTACTTC.

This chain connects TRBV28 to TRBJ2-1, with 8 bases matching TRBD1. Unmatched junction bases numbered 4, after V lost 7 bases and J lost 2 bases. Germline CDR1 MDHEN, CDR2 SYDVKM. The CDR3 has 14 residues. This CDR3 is CASIPGGAYNEQFF. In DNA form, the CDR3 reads TGTGCCAGCATCCCAGGGGGCGCCTACAATGAGCAGTTCTTC.

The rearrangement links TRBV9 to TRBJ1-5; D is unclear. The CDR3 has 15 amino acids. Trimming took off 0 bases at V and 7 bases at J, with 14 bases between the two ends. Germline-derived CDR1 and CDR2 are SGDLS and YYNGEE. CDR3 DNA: TGTGCCAGCAGCGTAGCCCCGACTGCCGGGCAGCCCCAGCATTTT. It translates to CASSVAPTAGQPQHF. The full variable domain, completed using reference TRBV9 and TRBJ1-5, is DSGVTQTPKHLITATGQRVTLRCSPRSGDLSVYWYQQSLDQGLQFLIQYYNGEERAKGNILERFSAQQFPDLHSELNLSSLELGDSALYFCASSVAPTAGQPQHFGDGTRLSIL.

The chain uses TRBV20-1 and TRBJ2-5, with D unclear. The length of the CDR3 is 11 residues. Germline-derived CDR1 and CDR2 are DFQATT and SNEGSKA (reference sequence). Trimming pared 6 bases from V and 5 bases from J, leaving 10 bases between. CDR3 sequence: CSAHWAETQYF. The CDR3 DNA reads TGCAGTGCGCATTGGGCGGAGACCCAGTACTTC.

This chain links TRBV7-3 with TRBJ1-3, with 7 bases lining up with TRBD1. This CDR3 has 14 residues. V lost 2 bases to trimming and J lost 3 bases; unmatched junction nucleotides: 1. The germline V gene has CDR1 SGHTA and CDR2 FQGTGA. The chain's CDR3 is CASSLAGGGNTIYF. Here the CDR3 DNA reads TGTGCCAGCAGCTTAGCAGGGGGTGGAAACACCATATATTTT.

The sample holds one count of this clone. CDR3 protein: CASTQSPGASQPQHF. The CDR3 DNA follows: TGTGCCAGCACACAATCCCCAGGGGCCAGTCAGCCCCAGCATTTT. The chain uses TRBV2 and TRBJ1-5; TRBD1 might be the D (6 bases). V lost 7 bases, J lost 6 bases, and 19 bases lay in between. Germline V gene data show CDR1 as SNHLY and CDR2 as FYNNEI. The CDR3 is made up of 15 amino acids.

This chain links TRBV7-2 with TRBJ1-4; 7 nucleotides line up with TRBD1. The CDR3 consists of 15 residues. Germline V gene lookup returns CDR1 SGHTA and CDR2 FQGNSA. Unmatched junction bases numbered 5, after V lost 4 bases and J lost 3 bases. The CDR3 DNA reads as TGTGCCAGCAGCTCCTCCGGGACAGCTAATGAAAAACTGTTTTTT. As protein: CASSSSGTANEKLFF.

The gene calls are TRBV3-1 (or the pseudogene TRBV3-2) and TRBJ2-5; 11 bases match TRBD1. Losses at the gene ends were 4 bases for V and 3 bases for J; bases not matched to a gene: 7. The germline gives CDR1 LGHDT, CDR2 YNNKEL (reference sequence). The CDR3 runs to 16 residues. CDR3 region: CASSLLGQGAEETQYF. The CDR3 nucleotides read TGTGCCAGCAGCCTACTCGGACAGGGGGCTGAAGAGACCCAGTACTTC.

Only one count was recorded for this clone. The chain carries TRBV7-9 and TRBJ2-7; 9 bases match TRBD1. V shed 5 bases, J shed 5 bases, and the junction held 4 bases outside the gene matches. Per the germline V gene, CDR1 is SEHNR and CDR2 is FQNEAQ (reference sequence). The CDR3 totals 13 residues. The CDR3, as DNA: TGTGCCAGCAGCCCACGGGACAGGGACGAGCAGTACTTC. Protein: CASSPRDRDEQYF. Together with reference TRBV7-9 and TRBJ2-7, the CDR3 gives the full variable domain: DTGVSQNPRHKITKRGQNVTFRCDPISEHNRLYWYRQTLGQGPEFLTYFQNEAQLEKSRLLSDRFSAERPKGSFSTLEIQRTEQGDSAMYLCASSPRDRDEQYFGPGTRLTVT.